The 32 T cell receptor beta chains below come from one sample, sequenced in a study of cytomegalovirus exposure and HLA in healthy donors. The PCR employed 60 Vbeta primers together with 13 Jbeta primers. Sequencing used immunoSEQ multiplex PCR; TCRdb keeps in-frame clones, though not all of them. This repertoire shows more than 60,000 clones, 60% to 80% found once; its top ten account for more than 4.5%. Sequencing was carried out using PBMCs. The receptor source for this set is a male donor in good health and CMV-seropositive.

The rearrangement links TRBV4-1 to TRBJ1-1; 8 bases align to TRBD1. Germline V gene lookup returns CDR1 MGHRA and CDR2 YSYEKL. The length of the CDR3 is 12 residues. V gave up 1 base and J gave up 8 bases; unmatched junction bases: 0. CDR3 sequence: CASSQGDREAFF. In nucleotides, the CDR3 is TGCGCCAGCAGCCAAGGGGACAGGGAAGCTTTCTTT.

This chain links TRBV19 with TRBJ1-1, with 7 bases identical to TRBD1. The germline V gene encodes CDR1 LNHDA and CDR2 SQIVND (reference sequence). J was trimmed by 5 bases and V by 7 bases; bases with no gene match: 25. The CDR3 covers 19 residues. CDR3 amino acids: CASNPLFSLERGRITEAFF. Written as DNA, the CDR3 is TGTGCCAGTAATCCCCTCTTTTCACTCGAAAGGGGGCGGATAACTGAAGCTTTCTTT. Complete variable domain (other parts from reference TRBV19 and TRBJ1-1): DGGITQSPKYLFRKEGQNVTLSCEQNLNHDAMYWYRQDPGQGLRLIYYSQIVNDFQKGDIAEGYSVSREKKESFPLTVTSAQKNPTAFYLCASNPLFSLERGRITEAFFGQGTRLTVV.

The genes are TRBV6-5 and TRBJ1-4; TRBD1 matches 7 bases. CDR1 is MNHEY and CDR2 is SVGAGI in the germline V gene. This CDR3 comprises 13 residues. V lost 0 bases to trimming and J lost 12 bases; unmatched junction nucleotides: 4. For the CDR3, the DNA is TGTGCCAGCAGTTACTCGGCAGGGGGTGAACTGTTTTTT. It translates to CASSYSAGGELFF.

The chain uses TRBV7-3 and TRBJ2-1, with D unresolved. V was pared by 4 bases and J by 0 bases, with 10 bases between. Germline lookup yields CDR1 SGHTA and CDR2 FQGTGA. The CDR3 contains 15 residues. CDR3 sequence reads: CASSSASSSYNEQFF. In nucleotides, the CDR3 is TGTGCCAGCAGCTCCGCATCCAGCTCCTACAATGAGCAGTTCTTC.

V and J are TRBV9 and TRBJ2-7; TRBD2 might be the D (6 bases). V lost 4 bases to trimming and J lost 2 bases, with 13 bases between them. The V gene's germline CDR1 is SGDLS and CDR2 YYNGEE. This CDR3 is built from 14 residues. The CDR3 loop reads CASSLGGGPYEQYF. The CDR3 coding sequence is TGTGCCAGCAGCCTTGGGGGAGGTCCCTACGAGCAGTACTTC. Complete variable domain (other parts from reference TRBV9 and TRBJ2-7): DSGVTQTPKHLITATGQRVTLRCSPRSGDLSVYWYQQSLDQGLQFLIQYYNGEERAKGNILERFSAQQFPDLHSELNLSSLELGDSALYFCASSLGGGPYEQYFGPGTRLTVT.

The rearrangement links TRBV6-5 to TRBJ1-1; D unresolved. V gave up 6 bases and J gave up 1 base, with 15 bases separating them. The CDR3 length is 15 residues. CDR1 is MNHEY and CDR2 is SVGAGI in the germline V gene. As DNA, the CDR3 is TGTGCCAGCAGATCCCCTCACAGTTCGAACACTGAAGCTTTCTTT. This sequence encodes CASRSPHSSNTEAFF.

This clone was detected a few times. The CDR3 coding sequence is TGTGCCAGCAGTGACAGGGGGAGGTTTGAAAAACTGTTTTTT. Translating gives CASSDRGRFEKLFF. This rearrangement joins TRBV6-1 to TRBJ1-4, with 7 bases identical to TRBD1. Germline V gene lookup returns CDR1 MNHNS and CDR2 SASEGT. With 3 bases clipped from V and 7 bases from J, the junction kept 5 bases outside the gene matches. The CDR3 runs 14 residues.

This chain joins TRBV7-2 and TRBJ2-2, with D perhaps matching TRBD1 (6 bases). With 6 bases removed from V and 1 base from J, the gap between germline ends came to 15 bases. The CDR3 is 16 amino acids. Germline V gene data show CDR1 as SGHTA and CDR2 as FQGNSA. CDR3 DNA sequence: TGTGCCAGCAGGTCCCAACGAGGGGGGAACACCGGGGAGCTGTTTTTT. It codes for CASRSQRGGNTGELFF.

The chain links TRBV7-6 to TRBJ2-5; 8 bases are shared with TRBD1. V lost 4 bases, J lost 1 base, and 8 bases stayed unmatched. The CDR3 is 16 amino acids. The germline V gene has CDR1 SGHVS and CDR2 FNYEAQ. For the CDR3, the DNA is TGTGCCAGCAGCTGGGGACAGGCGTATTCCCAAGAGACCCAGTACTTC. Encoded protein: CASSWGQAYSQETQYF. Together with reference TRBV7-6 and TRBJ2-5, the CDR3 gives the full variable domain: GAGVSQSPRYKVTKRGQDVALRCDPISGHVSLYWYRQALGQGPEFLTYFNYEAQQDKSGLPNDRFSAERPEGSISTLTIQRTEQRDSAMYRCASSWGQAYSQETQYFGPGTRLLVL.

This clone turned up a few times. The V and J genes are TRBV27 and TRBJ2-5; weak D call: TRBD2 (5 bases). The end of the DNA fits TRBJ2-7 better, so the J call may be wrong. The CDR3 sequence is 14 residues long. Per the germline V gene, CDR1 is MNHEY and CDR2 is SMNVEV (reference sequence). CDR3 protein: CASSSLTGSHEQYF. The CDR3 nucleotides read TGTGCCAGCAGTTCACTAACGGGGTCCCACGAGCAGTACTTC.

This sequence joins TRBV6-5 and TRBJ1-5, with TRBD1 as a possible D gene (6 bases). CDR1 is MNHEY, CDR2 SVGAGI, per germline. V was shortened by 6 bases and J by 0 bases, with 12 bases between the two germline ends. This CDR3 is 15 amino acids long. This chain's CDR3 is CASSSTGNSNQPQHF. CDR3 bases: TGTGCCAGCAGCTCCACAGGGAATAGCAATCAGCCCCAGCATTTT.

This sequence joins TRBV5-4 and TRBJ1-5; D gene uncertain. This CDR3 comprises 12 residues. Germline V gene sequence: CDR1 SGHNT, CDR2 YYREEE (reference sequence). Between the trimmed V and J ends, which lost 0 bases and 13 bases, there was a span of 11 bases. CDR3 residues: CASSLDRGSQHF. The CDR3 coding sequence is TGTGCCAGCAGCTTGGATCGAGGGTCACAGCATTTT.

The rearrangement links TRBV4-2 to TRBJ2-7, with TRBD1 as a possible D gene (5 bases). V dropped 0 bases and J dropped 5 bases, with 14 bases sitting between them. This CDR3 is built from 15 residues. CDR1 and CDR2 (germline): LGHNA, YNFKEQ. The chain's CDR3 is CASSQDGAHRDEQYF. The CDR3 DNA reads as TGTGCCAGCAGCCAAGATGGGGCGCACAGAGACGAGCAGTACTTC.

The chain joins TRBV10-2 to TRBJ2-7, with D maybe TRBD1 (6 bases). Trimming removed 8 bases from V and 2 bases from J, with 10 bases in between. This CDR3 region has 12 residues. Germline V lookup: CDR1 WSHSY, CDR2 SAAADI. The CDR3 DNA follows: TGCGCCAGCTCAGGGGTCCCCTACGAGCAGTACTTC. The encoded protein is CASSGVPYEQYF.

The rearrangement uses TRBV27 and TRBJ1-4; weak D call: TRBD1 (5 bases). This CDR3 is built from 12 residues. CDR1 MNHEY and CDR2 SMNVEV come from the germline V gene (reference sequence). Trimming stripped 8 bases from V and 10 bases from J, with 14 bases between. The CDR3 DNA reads TGTGCCAGCCAGGACATGGGGGGAAAACTGTTTTTT. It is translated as CASQDMGGKLFF.

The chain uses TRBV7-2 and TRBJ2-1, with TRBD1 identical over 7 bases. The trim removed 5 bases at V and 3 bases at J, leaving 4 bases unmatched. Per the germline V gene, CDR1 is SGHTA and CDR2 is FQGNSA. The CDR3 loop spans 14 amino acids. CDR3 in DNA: TGTGCCAGCAGCCCCCGGACAGGCTACAATGAGCAGTTCTTC. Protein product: CASSPRTGYNEQFF.

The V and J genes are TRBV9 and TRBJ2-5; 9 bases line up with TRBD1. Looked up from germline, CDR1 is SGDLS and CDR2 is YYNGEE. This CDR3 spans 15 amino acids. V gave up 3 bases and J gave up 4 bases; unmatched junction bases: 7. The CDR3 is CASSAPEDRGETQYF. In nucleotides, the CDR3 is TGTGCCAGCAGCGCCCCCGAGGACAGGGGAGAGACCCAGTACTTC.

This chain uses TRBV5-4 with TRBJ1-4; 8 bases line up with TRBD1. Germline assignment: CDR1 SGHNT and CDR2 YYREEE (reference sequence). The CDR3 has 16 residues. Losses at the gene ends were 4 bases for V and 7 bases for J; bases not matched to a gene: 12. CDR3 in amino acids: CASSPSTGEMGEKLFF. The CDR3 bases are TGTGCCAGCAGCCCGTCGACAGGGGAAATGGGTGAAAAACTGTTTTTT.

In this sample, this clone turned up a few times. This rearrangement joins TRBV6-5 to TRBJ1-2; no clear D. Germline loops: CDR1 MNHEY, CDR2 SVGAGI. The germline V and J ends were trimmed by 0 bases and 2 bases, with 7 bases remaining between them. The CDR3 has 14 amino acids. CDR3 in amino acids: CASSYSPGNYGYTF. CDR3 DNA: TGTGCCAGCAGTTACTCCCCCGGGAACTATGGCTACACCTTC.

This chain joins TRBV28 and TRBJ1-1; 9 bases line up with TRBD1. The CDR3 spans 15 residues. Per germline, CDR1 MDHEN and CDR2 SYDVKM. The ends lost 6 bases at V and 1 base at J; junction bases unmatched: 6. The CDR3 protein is CASRPGQGRNTEAFF. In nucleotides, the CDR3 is TGTGCCAGCAGACCGGGACAGGGAAGGAACACTGAAGCTTTCTTT.

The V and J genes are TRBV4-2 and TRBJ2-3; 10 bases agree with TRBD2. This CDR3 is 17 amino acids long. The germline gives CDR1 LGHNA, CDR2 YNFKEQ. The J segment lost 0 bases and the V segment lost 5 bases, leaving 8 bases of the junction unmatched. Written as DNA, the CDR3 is TGTGCCAGCAGCACCATTCTAGCGGGGGCCAGCACAGATACGCAGTATTTT. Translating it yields CASSTILAGASTDTQYF.

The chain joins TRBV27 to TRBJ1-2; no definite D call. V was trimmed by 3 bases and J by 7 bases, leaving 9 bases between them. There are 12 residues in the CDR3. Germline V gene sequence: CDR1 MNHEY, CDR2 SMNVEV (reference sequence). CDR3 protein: CASSLVRSGYTF. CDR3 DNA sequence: TGTGCCAGCAGTTTGGTTAGATCTGGCTACACCTTC.

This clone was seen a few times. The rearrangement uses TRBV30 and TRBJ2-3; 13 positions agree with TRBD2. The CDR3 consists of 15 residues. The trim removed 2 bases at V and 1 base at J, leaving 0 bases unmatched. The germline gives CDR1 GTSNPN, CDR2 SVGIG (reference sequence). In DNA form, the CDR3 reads TGTGCCTGGAGTACTAGCGGGGGGGGCACAGATACGCAGTATTTT. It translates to CAWSTSGGGTDTQYF.

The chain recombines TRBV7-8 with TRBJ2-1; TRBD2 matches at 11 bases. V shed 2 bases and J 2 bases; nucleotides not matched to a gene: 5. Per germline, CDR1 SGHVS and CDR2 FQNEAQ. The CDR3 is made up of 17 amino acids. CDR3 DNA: TGTGCCAGCAGCTTAATCGTTAGCGGGGGGGCCTACAATGAGCAGTTCTTC. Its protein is CASSLIVSGGAYNEQFF.

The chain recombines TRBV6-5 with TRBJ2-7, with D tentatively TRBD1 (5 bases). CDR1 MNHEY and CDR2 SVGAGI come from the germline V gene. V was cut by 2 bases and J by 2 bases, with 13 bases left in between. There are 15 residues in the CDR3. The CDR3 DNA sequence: TGTGCCAGCAGTTACCAACCGACAGCTACCTACGAGCAGTACTTC. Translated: CASSYQPTATYEQYF.

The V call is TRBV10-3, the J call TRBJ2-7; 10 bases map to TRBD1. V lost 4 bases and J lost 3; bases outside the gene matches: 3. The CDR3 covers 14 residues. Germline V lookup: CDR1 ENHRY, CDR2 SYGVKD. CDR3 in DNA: TGTGCCATCAGTGTCCGGGACAGGGGCTACGAGCAGTACTTC. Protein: CAISVRDRGYEQYF.

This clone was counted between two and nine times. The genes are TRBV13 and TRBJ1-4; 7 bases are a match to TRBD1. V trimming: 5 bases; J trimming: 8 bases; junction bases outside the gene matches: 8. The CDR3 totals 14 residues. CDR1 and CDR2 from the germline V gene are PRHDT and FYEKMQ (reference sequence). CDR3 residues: CASSTRQGYEKLFF. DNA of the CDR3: TGTGCCAGCAGCACCCGACAGGGTTACGAAAAACTGTTTTTT.

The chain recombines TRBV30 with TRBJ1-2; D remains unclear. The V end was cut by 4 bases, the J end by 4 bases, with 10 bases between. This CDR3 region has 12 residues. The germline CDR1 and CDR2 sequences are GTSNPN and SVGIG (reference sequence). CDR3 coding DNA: TGTGCCTGGATCGAGAACTCCTATGGCTACACCTTC. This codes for CAWIENSYGYTF.

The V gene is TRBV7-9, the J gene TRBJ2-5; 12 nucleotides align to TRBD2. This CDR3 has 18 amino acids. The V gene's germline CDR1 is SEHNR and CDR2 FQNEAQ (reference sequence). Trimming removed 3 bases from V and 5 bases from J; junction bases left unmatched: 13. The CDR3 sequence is CASSLPPRLAGARETQYF. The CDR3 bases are TGTGCCAGCAGCTTGCCCCCGAGACTAGCGGGGGCTAGGGAGACCCAGTACTTC. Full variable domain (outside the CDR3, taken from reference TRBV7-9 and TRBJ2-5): DTGVSQNPRHKITKRGQNVTFRCDPISEHNRLYWYRQTLGQGPEFLTYFQNEAQLEKSRLLSDRFSAERPKGSFSTLEIQRTEQGDSAMYLCASSLPPRLAGARETQYFGPGTRLLVL.

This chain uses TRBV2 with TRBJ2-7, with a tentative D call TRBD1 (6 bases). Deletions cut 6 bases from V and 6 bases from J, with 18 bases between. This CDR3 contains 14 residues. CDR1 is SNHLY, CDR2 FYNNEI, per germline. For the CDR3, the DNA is TGTGCCAGCAGCCCTAACCAGGGGTTTAGCGAGCAGTACTTC. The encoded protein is CASSPNQGFSEQYF.

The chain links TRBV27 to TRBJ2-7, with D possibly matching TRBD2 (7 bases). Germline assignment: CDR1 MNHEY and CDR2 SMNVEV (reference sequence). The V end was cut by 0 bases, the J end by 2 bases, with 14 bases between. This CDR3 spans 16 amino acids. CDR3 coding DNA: TGTGCCAGCAGTTTATCGGCCCGGGGGGCTGCCTACGAGCAGTACTTC. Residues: CASSLSARGAAYEQYF.

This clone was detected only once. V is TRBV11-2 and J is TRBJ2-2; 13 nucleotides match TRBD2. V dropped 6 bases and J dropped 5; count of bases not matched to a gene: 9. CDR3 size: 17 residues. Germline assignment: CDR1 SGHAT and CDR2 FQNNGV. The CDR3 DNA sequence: TGTGCCAGCAGACCTCAACTAGCGGGGGGGCGGACCGGGGAGCTGTTTTTT. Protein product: CASRPQLAGGRTGELFF.